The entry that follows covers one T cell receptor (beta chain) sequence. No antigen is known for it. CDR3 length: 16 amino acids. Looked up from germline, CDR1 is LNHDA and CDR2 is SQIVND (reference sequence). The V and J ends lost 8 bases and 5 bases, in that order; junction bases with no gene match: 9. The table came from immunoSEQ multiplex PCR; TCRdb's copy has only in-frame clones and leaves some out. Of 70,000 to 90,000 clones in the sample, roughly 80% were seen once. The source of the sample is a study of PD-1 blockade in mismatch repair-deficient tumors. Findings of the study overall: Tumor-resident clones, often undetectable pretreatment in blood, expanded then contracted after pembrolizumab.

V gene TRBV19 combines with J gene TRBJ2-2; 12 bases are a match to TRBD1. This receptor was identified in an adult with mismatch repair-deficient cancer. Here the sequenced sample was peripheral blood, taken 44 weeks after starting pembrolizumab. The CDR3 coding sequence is TGTGCCAGTGGCTGGGGACAGGGGGCTTCTACCGGGGAGCTGTTTTTT. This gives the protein CASGWGQGASTGELFF.